This TCR beta chain was observed in a study of T cell responses to AZD1222 COVID-19 vaccine. Study-wide results and limits: Most donors were white British and more were female, and clonal diversity was possibly underestimated. Close to half of all spike-specific TCRs reportedly target regions of the variants that are unmutated. With two AZD1222 doses given, Spike-specific TCR breadth and depth both rose.

The CDR3 length is 16 residues. V was clipped by 8 bases and J by 6 bases; unmatched bases: 11. CDR1 ENHRY and CDR2 SYGVKD come from the germline V gene. On this clone: Its antigen is currently unknown.

Assay: immunoSEQ multiplex PCR; the TCRdb copy retains only in-frame clones and omits some. The table lists roughly 120,000 clones, 75% to 95% of them singletons. The sample consisted of peripheral blood, taken 28 days after the second dose of the MenACWY control vaccine. The chain couples TRBV10-3 to TRBJ1-6; TRBD1 matches 9 bases. The TCR originated in an adult who received the MenACWY meningococcal vaccine as a control. The CDR3 DNA follows: TGTGCCATCGGCGACAGGGGGGGCTTAAGTAATTCACCCCTCCACTTT. This encodes CAIGDRGGLSNSPLHF.